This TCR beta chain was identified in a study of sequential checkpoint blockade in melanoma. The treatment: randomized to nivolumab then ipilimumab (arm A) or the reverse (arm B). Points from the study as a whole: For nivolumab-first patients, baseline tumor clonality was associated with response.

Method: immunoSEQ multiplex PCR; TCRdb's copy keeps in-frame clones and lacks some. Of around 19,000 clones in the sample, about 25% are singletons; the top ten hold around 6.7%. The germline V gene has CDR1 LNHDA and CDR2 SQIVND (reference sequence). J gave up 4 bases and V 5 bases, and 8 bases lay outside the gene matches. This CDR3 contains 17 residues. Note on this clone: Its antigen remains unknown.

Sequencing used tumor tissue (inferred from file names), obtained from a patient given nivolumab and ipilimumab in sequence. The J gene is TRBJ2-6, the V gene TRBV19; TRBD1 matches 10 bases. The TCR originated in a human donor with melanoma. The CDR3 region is CASSLRQGATGANVLTF. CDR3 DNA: TGTGCCAGTAGTCTGAGACAGGGGGCAACGGGGGCCAACGTCCTGACTTTC.